The 12 T cell receptor beta chains below come from one sample, sequenced in a study of blood T cell repertoires in COVID-19. Profiling relied on immunoSEQ multiplex PCR, and the TCRdb table lists in-frame clones only, not all of them. Of about 250,000 clones listed, approximately 90% are singletons. Sequencing was performed on PBMCs or T cells enriched from blood (not recorded which). Receptor source: a woman between 18 and 29 years old who had recovered from COVID-19.

The chain joins TRBV5-1 to TRBJ2-3, with 7 bases that match TRBD2. This CDR3 has 15 residues. Unmatched junction bases numbered 3, after V lost 0 bases and J lost 2 bases. Germline V gene data show CDR1 as SGHRS and CDR2 as YFSETQ. CDR3 in DNA: TGCGCCAGCAGCTTGGTCCGGGACTACACAGATACGCAGTATTTT. Translated, it gives CASSLVRDYTDTQYF.

V gene TRBV2 combines with J gene TRBJ1-1; no firm D call. The CDR3 contains 14 residues. Germline values: CDR1 SNHLY, CDR2 FYNNEI. With 8 bases removed from V and 4 bases from J, the gap between germline ends came to 17 bases. CDR3 loop: CASAMQGRGTEAFF. CDR3 nucleotide sequence: TGTGCCAGCGCCATGCAAGGGAGAGGCACTGAAGCTTTCTTT.

The CDR3 DNA sequence: TGCAGTGTCGTTAGCGGGGGGTTAGAGTATTTT. Translated, it gives CSVVSGGLEYF. The rearrangement links TRBV20-1 to TRBJ2-3; 10 nucleotides agree with TRBD2. CDR3 length: 11 residues. CDR1 DFQATT and CDR2 SNEGSKA come from the germline V gene (reference sequence). Germline trimming cut 7 bases from V and 13 bases from J; bases unmatched to any gene: 8.

The chain carries TRBV9 and TRBJ1-2; 7 bases agree with TRBD1. The germline CDR1 and CDR2 sequences are SGDLS and YYNGEE. This CDR3 contains 14 residues. V lost 4 bases to trimming and J lost 5 bases; unmatched junction nucleotides: 8. CDR3 nucleotide sequence: TGTGCCAGCAGCCCGAGGGACAGAGATTATGGCTACACCTTC. This sequence encodes CASSPRDRDYGYTF.

V is TRBV21-1 and J is TRBJ1-1; the D segment call TRBD1 is taken from the table without a DNA check. TRBV21-1 represents a pseudogene. This CDR3 contains 17 residues. The CDR3 is CASSFYTGTGMNTEAFF. In nucleotides, the CDR3 is TGTGCCAGCAGCTTCTATACCGGGACAGGGATGAACACTGAAGCTTTCTTT.

This chain connects TRBV15 to TRBJ2-5; 8 nucleotides agree with TRBD1. V trimming: 2 bases; J trimming: 6 bases; junction bases outside the gene matches: 5. The CDR3 has 14 amino acids. Germline CDR1 and CDR2: LNHNV and YYDKDF (reference sequence). The CDR3 DNA is TGTGCCACCAGCAGAAGGACAGGGACAAAGACCCAGTACTTC. As protein: CATSRRTGTKTQYF.

This clone is a singleton in its sample. CDR3 loop: CASSVVGEAFF. CDR3 coding DNA: TGTGCCAGCAGTGTCGTCGGTGAAGCTTTCTTT. The chain carries TRBV12-3 or TRBV12-4 and TRBJ1-1; D remains unclear. V was pared by 5 bases and J by 7 bases, with 8 bases between. The CDR3 extends over 11 amino acids.

The genes are TRBV5-1 and TRBJ2-6; TRBD1 matches 10 bases. The CDR3 runs to 17 residues. The V gene end was trimmed by 0 bases and the J gene end by 6 bases; junction bases not matched to a gene: 6. Germline assignment: CDR1 SGHRS and CDR2 YFSETQ. CDR3 amino acids: CASSLVGTGAAANVLTF. The CDR3 DNA follows: TGCGCCAGCAGCTTGGTGGGGACAGGGGCTGCGGCCAACGTCCTGACTTTC.

The gene calls are TRBV7-3 and TRBJ2-5; 15 positions agree with TRBD2. In germline, CDR1 is SGHTA, CDR2 FQGTGA. The CDR3 has 15 amino acids. J gave up 5 bases and V 4 bases, and 2 bases lay outside the gene matches. CDR3 bases: TGTGCCAGCAGCTCCGGGACTAGCGGGAGGGAGACCCAGTACTTC. It translates to CASSSGTSGRETQYF.

The chain recombines TRBV10-3 with TRBJ2-1; 7 nucleotides match TRBD2. With V trimmed by 0 bases and J by 8 bases, 4 bases remained unmatched. This CDR3 is built from 14 residues. The germline V gene has CDR1 ENHRY and CDR2 SYGVKD. The CDR3 DNA sequence: TGTGCCATCAGTGAGTCGAGGGGAGGGCATGAGCAGTTCTTC. This sequence encodes CAISESRGGHEQFF.

CDR3: CASSLLTGQAFEQYF. CDR3 in DNA: TGCGCCAGCAGCTTGCTCACCGGACAAGCGTTTGAGCAGTACTTC. V gene TRBV5-1 combines with J gene TRBJ2-7, with TRBD1 as a possible D gene (5 bases). CDR3 size: 15 residues. Trimming took 1 base from V and 7 from J, leaving 18 bases between them. Looked up from germline, CDR1 is SGHRS and CDR2 is YFSETQ.

The chain recombines TRBV7-9 with TRBJ2-1, with 7 bases fitting TRBD2. CDR1 and CDR2 from the germline V gene are SEHNR and FQNEAQ (reference sequence). V lost 5 bases and J lost 2; bases outside the gene matches: 0. The CDR3 is 13 residues long. Written as DNA, the CDR3 is TGTGCCAGCAGCGGGGGGGCCTACAATGAGCAGTTCTTC. Translating it yields CASSGGAYNEQFF.